This T cell receptor beta chain derives from a study of shared clonotypes between healthy human individuals. Regarding the study as a whole: The study's rarefaction showed incomplete sorted-subset sequencing despite large depth.

Profiled with immunoSEQ multiplex PCR; TCRdb holds only in-frame clones, not every one. This sample has just over 2,000,000 clones, with roughly 94% found just once. Naive CD8 cells lacked CD45RO and underwent positive selection for CCR7, leaving out terminally differentiated effector memory CD45RA+ cells. In the case of this clone: The antigen remains undetermined. The junction differs from germline at one of its ends, possibly a read error.

The receptor was derived from a man younger than 35 in good health. The material sequenced was naive CD8+ T cells sorted from blood.

Here the CDR3 reads CASGDTTGEIQPQHF. Written as DNA, the CDR3 is TGTGCCAGCGGTGACACGACTGGCGAAATTCAGCCCCAGCATTTT. The chain recombines TRBV6-1 with TRBJ1-5; D is undetermined. Looked up from germline, CDR1 is MNHNS and CDR2 is SASEGT. The CDR3 is made up of 15 amino acids.